This T cell receptor (beta chain) was identified during a study of neoadjuvant anti-PD-1 for oral cavity cancer. The overall study: Patients without progression got a fourth dose around day 43.

V shed 2 bases and J shed 1 base, with 9 bases lying between them. CDR1 and CDR2 from the germline V gene are SGHDT and YYEEEE. CDR3 size: 14 residues. PBMC libraries mostly used around 500 ng of input genomic DNA, with six replicates per sample. TCRdb's copy holds only in-frame clones and misses some; the assay was immunoSEQ multiplex PCR. The sample yields some 7,400 clones, about 70% seen once. The clonotype was recovered from a person between 40 and 79 years old with oral cavity squamous cell carcinoma. The material sequenced was PBMCs, taken before nivolumab (anti-PD-1) treatment. V usage is TRBV5-6 and J usage is TRBJ1-1, with D unresolved. CDR3 residues: CASSLVGPNTEAFF. The CDR3, as DNA: TGTGCCAGCAGCTTAGTGGGCCCGAACACTGAAGCTTTCTTT.